The TCR beta chain under discussion was sequenced for a study of human T cells and chemical hapten exposure. The V end was cut by 2 bases, the J end by 4 bases, with 12 bases between. CDR1 is MNHNY, CDR2 SVGAGI, per germline (reference sequence). CDR3 size: 15 residues. Time point reported: healthy volunteer bleed at 6 weeks. Total RNA was isolated from unfractionated whole blood. Individual cDNA molecules (in the library) carried attached unique molecular identifiers. Per the original methods: Ranging from roughly 20,000 to 690,600, TCR counts per sample had a median value of around 94,000. TCRdb independently ran MiXCR on the RACE reads; one entry per CDR3 protein. These V and J calls are TCRdb output, not the study's own analysis. This table has under 90,000 distinct CDR3 sequences, about 8.7% appearing once. This clonotype was seen at least ten times. Its antigen is currently unknown. Findings of the study overall: TCRs exceeding 1 in 1000 frequency stayed unchanged with DPC sensitization.

The specimen sequenced was whole blood. The chain employs TRBV6-6 and TRBJ1-5; D not resolved. The TCR sequence derives from a male donor in good health. Some clones in this sample may be carry-over from other donors' samples. The CDR3 region is CASSYPEGRNQPQHF. As DNA, the CDR3 is TGTGCCAGCAGTTACCCAGAAGGACGTAATCAGCCCCAGCATTTT.